This TCR beta chain was sequenced during a study of CD8 T cells in ankylosing spondylitis. General study points: What seemed typical of ankylosing spondylitis blood was a TCR beta motif built from about 8 highly homologous variants. Matched ankylosing spondylitis synovial fluid reportedly contained a significantly enriched population of disease-linked clones.

Germline values: CDR1 SGHAT, CDR2 FQNNGV. Trimming cost V 0 bases and J 10 bases; bases outside gene matches: 6. The CDR3 loop spans 14 amino acids. Libraries of TCR beta came from quantitative 5'-RACE with molecular barcodes. TCRdb redid the calling of the 5' RACE reads with MiXCR, one entry per CDR3 protein. The sample shows some 140,000 distinct CDR3 sequences, roughly 7.7% of them seen only once. This clonotype was seen many times. No antigen is known for it. The chain is built from TRBV11-2 and TRBJ2-1, with 7 nucleotides matching TRBD1. The sequencing sample was made of synovial fluid, either unsorted or a sorted T cell fraction (not recorded which). The receptor's source is a male donor with ankylosing spondylitis. The CDR3 sequence is CASSLDPRGSEQFF. The CDR3 coding sequence is TGTGCCAGCAGCTTAGATCCCAGGGGGTCAGAGCAGTTCTTC.